This passage covers 27 T cell receptor beta chains from one sample sequenced in a study of tumor-infiltrating lymphocytes in primary liver carcinoma. The source material, 20-30 mg of unsorted bulk tissue, was used to co-extract RNA and DNA. TCR beta cDNA came from approximately 0.55 ug total RNA, primed with a constant-region primer. Three nested multiplex PCR rounds, a slightly modified ARM-PCR method, built the TCR beta libraries. Primers for the first two PCR rounds were TRBV1-TRBV30 forward primers and a C-beta reverse primer (approximately 9 cycles per round). TCRdb reprocessed the multiplex PCR reads via MiXCR and lists one record per CDR3 protein. Of approximately 120,000 distinct CDR3 sequences listed, 64% are singletons. The material sequenced was liver tumor tissue from sampling region 3. Described subset: tumor region T3, left-lateral pole. These receptor sequences come from a woman in her sixties with primary liver carcinoma and hepatitis B virus infection.

With regard to this clonotype: This may arise from a read error, as a much more abundant clone is one base away. The chain recombines TRBV7-8 with TRBJ2-2; D uncertain. The germline gives CDR1 SGHVS, CDR2 FQNEAQ. CDR3 length: 14 residues. Deletions cut 2 bases from V and 1 base from J, with 5 bases between. CDR3 residues: CASSLPLNTGELFF. Here the CDR3 DNA reads TGTGCCAGCAGCTTACCTCTGAACACCGGGGAGCTGTTTTTT.

A word on this clonotype: A much larger clonotype is one base distant, so this may be a read error. The J gene is TRBJ2-1, the V gene TRBV29-1, with TRBD1 identical over 7 bases. The CDR3 covers 12 residues. Germline V gene lookup returns CDR1 SQVTM and CDR2 ANQGSEA. J lost 6 bases, V lost 6 bases, and 5 bases had no gene match. The CDR3 spells CSVNQGVNEQFF. CDR3 DNA: TGCAGCGTAAACCAGGGGGTCAATGAGCAGTTCTTC.

This chain uses TRBV11-2 with TRBJ1-2; 9 nucleotides match TRBD1. V gave up 5 bases and J gave up 8 bases; unmatched junction bases: 9. The CDR3 is 14 residues long. Germline assignment: CDR1 SGHAT and CDR2 FQNNGV. CDR3 DNA: TGTGCCAGCAGCCTCGGAACAGGGGGCGAAGGCTACACCTTC. Encoded protein: CASSLGTGGEGYTF.

Regarding this clonotype: This may arise from a read error, as a much more abundant clone is one base away. This chain joins TRBV19 and TRBJ1-2, with 9 bases aligning to TRBD1. The junction had 4 bases not matched to a gene; V was cut back by 7 bases and J by 1 base. Germline assignment: CDR1 LNHDA and CDR2 SQIVND (reference sequence). The CDR3 contains 14 residues. CDR3 in DNA: TGTGCCAGTACCATGACAGGGGGTAACTATGGCTACACCTTC. It encodes CASTMTGGNYGYTF.

On this clonotype: With a much larger clone just one base away, this may be a read error. The J gene is TRBJ2-5, the V gene TRBV28, with D hard to call. Germline V lookup: CDR1 MDHEN, CDR2 SYDVKM. The CDR3 runs 14 residues. Trimming removed 8 bases at V and 5 bases at J, with 18 bases between. The CDR3 bases are TGTGCCAGCTGTTCTCGAGGCATGCCGGAGACCCAGTACTTC. Amino acids: CASCSRGMPETQYF.

In regard to this clonotype: Mismatch with germline at one junction end may stem from a read error. The chain carries TRBV7-8 and TRBJ2-1; TRBD1 matches at 7 bases. This CDR3 is 16 amino acids long. The germline V gene encodes CDR1 SGHVS and CDR2 FQNEAQ. This CDR3 reads CTSSFGVDRHYNEQFF. As DNA, the CDR3 is TGTACCAGCAGCTTTGGGGTGGACAGGCACTACAATGAGCAGTTCTTC. Drawing the rest from reference TRBV7-8 and TRBJ2-1, the complete variable domain is GAGVSQSPRYKVAKRGQDVALRCDPISGHVSLFWYQQALGQGPEFLTYFQNEAQLDKSGLPSDRFFAERPEGSVSTLKIQRTQQEDSAVYLCTSSFGVDRHYNEQFFGPGTRLTVL.

A word on this clonotype: A single base separates this from a much larger clone, so it may be a read error. The chain carries TRBV10-2 and TRBJ1-1; D might be TRBD1 (6 bases). Germline lookup yields CDR1 WSHSY and CDR2 SAAADI. This CDR3 comprises 13 residues. CDR3 amino acids: CASSERGNTDAFF. CDR3 nucleotide sequence: TGCGCCAGCAGTGAAAGGGGGAACACTGATGCTTTCTTT.

The chain recombines TRBV11-2 with TRBJ2-3; 7 bases match TRBD1. Per the germline V gene, CDR1 is SGHAT and CDR2 is FQNNGV. This CDR3 is 16 amino acids long. CDR3 residues: CTTSLAGQAITDTQYF. CDR3 coding DNA: TGTACCACCAGCTTAGCCGGACAGGCCATCACAGATACGCAGTATTTT.

There are many counts of this clonotype. V gene TRBV6-5 combines with J gene TRBJ2-2, with 8 bases fitting TRBD1. This CDR3 has 16 amino acids. After removal of 2 bases from V and 6 bases from J, the junction contained 8 bases not matched to a gene. In germline, CDR1 is MNHEY, CDR2 SVGAGI. The CDR3 DNA follows: TGTGCCAGCAGTTACGGGGGACAGGCGTGGGCCGGGGAGCTGTTTTTT. This sequence encodes CASSYGGQAWAGELFF.

Regarding this clonotype: A read error may explain this, as a much larger clone is one base away. The chain combines TRBV6-1 with TRBJ2-3; 10 bases are shared with TRBD1. V was clipped by 7 bases and J by 3 bases; unmatched bases: 7. The CDR3 loop spans 15 amino acids. Germline loops: CDR1 MNHNS, CDR2 SASEGT. The CDR3 reads CASNGGTGETDTQYF. The DNA of the CDR3 is TGTGCCAGCAATGGGGGGACAGGGGAAACAGATACGCAGTATTTT.

Concerning this clonotype itself: A much more abundant neighbour one base away suggests this may be a read error. This sequence joins TRBV7-8 and TRBJ1-3; D is unresolved. CDR1 and CDR2 (germline): SGHVS, FQNEAQ. The length of the CDR3 is 15 residues. This CDR3 reads CASSPGFSSGNAIYF. In nucleotides, the CDR3 is TGTGCCAGCAGCCCTGGATTCAGCTCTGGAAACGCCATATATTTT.

As concerns this clonotype: A much larger clone is a single base away; this may be a read error. The V call is TRBV5-1, the J call TRBJ2-7; 8 bases align to TRBD2. CDR3 length: 15 residues. CDR1 and CDR2 from the germline V gene are SGHRS and YFSETQ. The V gene end was trimmed by 6 bases and the J gene end by 5 bases; junction bases not matched to a gene: 13. The CDR3 loop reads CASTSQAGVVNEQYF. The DNA of the CDR3 is TGCGCCAGCACCTCACAAGCGGGAGTAGTCAACGAGCAGTACTTC.

For this clonotype: The junction does not match germline at one end; this may be a read error. V is TRBV11-2 and J is TRBJ2-3; 7 positions agree with TRBD2. Germline CDR1 SGHAT, CDR2 FQNNGV. CDR3 length equals 15 residues. DNA for the CDR3: TGTGCCAGTAGCTTCGGACTAGGACGCACGTATACGCAGTATTTT. Translating gives CASSFGLGRTYTQYF.

On this clonotype itself: Given a much more abundant clone one base away, this may be a read error. The DNA is omitted, as the CDR3 cannot be located on it reliably, and the CDR3 follows TCRdb's listing. This chain links TRBV7-8 with TRBJ1-4. Ends included, the CDR3 has 14 residues. Germline V gene data show CDR1 as SGHVS and CDR2 as FQNEAQ. The CDR3 is CTSSLGVGTGTPIF.

About this clonotype: This could be a read error, since a much larger clone is one nucleotide away. The conserved phenylalanine or tryptophan is not found at the CDR3 terminus, so this likely reflects a read error. V usage is TRBV7-8 and J usage is TRBJ1-2, with 9 bases matching TRBD1. The CDR3 spans 15 residues. Germline V lookup: CDR1 SGHVS, CDR2 FQNEAQ. The J segment lost 7 bases and the V segment lost 2 bases, leaving 8 bases of the junction unmatched. This CDR3 is CASSLTLQGASGYTL. The CDR3 bases are TGTGCCAGCAGCTTAACTCTACAGGGGGCTAGTGGCTACACCCTC.

The gene calls are TRBV11-2 and TRBJ2-2; the D is unclear. The CDR3 covers 14 residues. Germline-derived CDR1 and CDR2 are SGHAT and FQNNGV. The CDR3 sequence: CVSSPTQDTGELFF. In nucleotides, the CDR3 is TGTGTCAGTAGCCCAACCCAGGACACCGGGGAGCTGTTTTTT.

Concerning this clonotype itself: The conserved phenylalanine or tryptophan is not found at the CDR3 terminus, so this likely reflects a read error. V is TRBV11-2 and J is TRBJ2-3, with 7 bases identical to TRBD1. CDR1 is SGHAT and CDR2 is FQNNGV in the germline V gene. The CDR3 length is 13 residues. The CDR3 is CASSLDRADTQYL. The DNA of the CDR3 is TGCGCCAGCAGCTTAGACAGGGCAGATACACAGTATTTA.

The gene calls are TRBV29-1 and TRBJ2-7; 7 nucleotides align to TRBD2. Per germline, CDR1 SQVTM and CDR2 ANQGSEA. V lost 5 bases, J lost 4 bases, and 14 bases stayed unmatched. The CDR3 has 15 amino acids. CDR3 DNA: TGCAGCGTTCGGGGACTATTGTCATGGGGATACGAGCAGTACTTC. Its translation: CSVRGLLSWGYEQYF.

As for this clonotype: The CDR3 carries no conserved terminal phenylalanine or tryptophan, so it likely arises from a read error. This chain connects TRBV11-2 to TRBJ2-1; a weak D match, TRBD2 (5 bases). This CDR3 contains 14 residues. Germline-derived CDR1 and CDR2 are SGHAT and FQNNGV. The CDR3 loop reads CDSSPDSRYREQFL. In nucleotides, the CDR3 is TGTGATAGCAGTCCGGACTCGAGGTATAGGGAGCAGTTCCTC.

As to this clonotype: Being one base from a much bigger clone, this may be a read error. The CDR3: CASGPEKFEQFF. CDR3 DNA: TGTGCCAGCGGCCCTGAGAAGTTTGAGCAGTTCTTC. V gene TRBV12-3 or TRBV12-4 combines with J gene TRBJ2-1; D is uncertain. The CDR3 runs to 12 residues. Trimming took 8 bases from V and 9 from J, leaving 14 bases between them.

This clonotype was seen ten or more times. The V call is TRBV29-1, the J call TRBJ2-1; D possibly corresponds to TRBD1 (6 bases). The ends were cut back, 7 bases at V and 10 bases at J, with 14 bases in the middle. Germline V gene lookup returns CDR1 SQVTM and CDR2 ANQGSEA. The CDR3 consists of 11 residues. The CDR3 nucleotides are TGCAGCGCCGGACCCGACAGGGAGCAGTTCTTC. It codes for CSAGPDREQFF.

This clonotype was seen a single time. A junction boundary mismatches the germline segment, possibly from a read error. CDR3 sequence (DNA): TGTGCCAGCTGTTTGGGAGTGGGAGGGTACAATGAGCAGTTCTTC. Translation: CASCLGVGGYNEQFF. The chain uses TRBV12-3 or TRBV12-4 and TRBJ2-1; 7 nucleotides align to TRBD2. The CDR3 loop spans 15 amino acids.

Note on this clonotype: A much larger clone is a single base away; this may be a read error. The gene calls are TRBV7-8 and TRBJ2-1, with TRBD2 matching over 8 bases. J lost 9 bases, V lost 5 bases, and 12 bases had no gene match. In germline, CDR1 is SGHVS, CDR2 FQNEAQ. The CDR3 covers 15 residues. The CDR3 region is CASSRRTSTGSEQFF. CDR3 DNA sequence: TGTGCCAGCAGCCGCAGGACTAGCACCGGTAGTGAGCAGTTCTTC.

V and J are TRBV29-1 and TRBJ1-2; D unresolved. Germline CDR1 SQVTM, CDR2 ANQGSEA. Trimming shortened V by 2 bases and J by 4 bases, and 14 bases separated the two germline ends. The CDR3 has 14 residues. Here the CDR3 DNA reads TGCAGCGTTGAAAAGAACGGGGATGGCTATGGCTACACCTTC. As protein: CSVEKNGDGYGYTF.

Of note for this clonotype: Just one base apart from a much larger clone, this may be a read error. CDR3 bases: TGTGCCTGCAGCCAAGCCACAGGGGCTAACTATGGCTACACCTTC. This codes for CACSQATGANYGYTF. The gene calls are TRBV14 and TRBJ1-2; TRBD1 aligns across 7 bases. The CDR3 has 15 residues. The germline V gene encodes CDR1 SGHDN and CDR2 FVKESK.

This sequence joins TRBV29-1 and TRBJ2-7; D gene ambiguous. Between the trimmed V and J ends, which lost 1 base and 1 base, there was a span of 11 bases. The CDR3 runs to 14 residues. Looked up from germline, CDR1 is SQVTM and CDR2 is ANQGSEA. The CDR3 DNA sequence: TGCAGCGTTGAAGGCCGTAGCAGTTCCTACGAGCAGTACTTC. This translates into CSVEGRSSSYEQYF.

Turning to this clonotype: No conserved phenylalanine or tryptophan ends this CDR3, so it is likely a read error. The J gene is TRBJ2-7, the V gene TRBV6-6; 11 nucleotides match TRBD2. Germline V lookup: CDR1 MNHNY, CDR2 SVGAGI (reference sequence). This CDR3 is built from 16 residues. J lost 5 bases, V lost 6 bases, and 12 bases had no gene match. This chain's CDR3 is CASSETTSGSSDEQYS. CDR3 bases: TGTGCCAGCAGCGAGACTACTAGCGGGAGTAGCGACGAGCAGTACTCC.